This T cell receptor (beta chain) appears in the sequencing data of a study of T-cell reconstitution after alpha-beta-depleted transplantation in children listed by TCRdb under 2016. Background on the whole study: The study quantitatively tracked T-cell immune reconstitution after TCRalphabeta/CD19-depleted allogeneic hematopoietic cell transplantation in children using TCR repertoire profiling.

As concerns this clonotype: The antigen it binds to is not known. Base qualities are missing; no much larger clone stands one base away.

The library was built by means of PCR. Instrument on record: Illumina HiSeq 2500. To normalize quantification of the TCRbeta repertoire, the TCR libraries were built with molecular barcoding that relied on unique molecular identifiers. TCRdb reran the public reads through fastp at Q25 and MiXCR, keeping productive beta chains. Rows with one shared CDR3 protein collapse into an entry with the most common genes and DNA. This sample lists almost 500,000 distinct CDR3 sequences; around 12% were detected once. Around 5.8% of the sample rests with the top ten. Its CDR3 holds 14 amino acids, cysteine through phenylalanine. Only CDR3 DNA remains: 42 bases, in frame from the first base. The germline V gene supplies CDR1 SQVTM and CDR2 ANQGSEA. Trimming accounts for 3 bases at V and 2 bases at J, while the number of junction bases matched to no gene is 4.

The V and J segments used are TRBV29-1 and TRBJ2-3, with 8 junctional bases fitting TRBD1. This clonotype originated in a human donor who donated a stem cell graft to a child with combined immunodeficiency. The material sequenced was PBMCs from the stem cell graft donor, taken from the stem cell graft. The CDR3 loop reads CSVDQGAYTDTQYF. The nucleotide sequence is TGCAGCGTTGATCAGGGGGCATACACAGATACGCAGTATTTT.